The subject of this entry is one T cell receptor (beta chain). This sample is drawn from a study of blood T cell repertoires in COVID-19. Across the study: Acute and convalescent COVID-19 samples came from the United States, Italy and Spain.

TCRdb keeps only in-frame clones here, not all; method: immunoSEQ multiplex PCR. The profile shows about 150,000 clones, 75% to 90% of them singletons. Looked up from germline, CDR1 is SGHAT and CDR2 is FQNNGV. The CDR3 runs to 14 residues. Trimming left V 5 bases short and J 1 base short, with 8 bases between. Sequencing was performed on peripheral blood. This clonotype was obtained from a man older than 75 with acute or convalescent COVID-19. This chain uses TRBV11-2 with TRBJ2-2, with D possibly matching TRBD2 (6 bases). Here the CDR3 DNA reads TGTGCCAGCAGCCGTAGCGGGAACACCGGGGAGCTGTTTTTT. This translates into CASSRSGNTGELFF.